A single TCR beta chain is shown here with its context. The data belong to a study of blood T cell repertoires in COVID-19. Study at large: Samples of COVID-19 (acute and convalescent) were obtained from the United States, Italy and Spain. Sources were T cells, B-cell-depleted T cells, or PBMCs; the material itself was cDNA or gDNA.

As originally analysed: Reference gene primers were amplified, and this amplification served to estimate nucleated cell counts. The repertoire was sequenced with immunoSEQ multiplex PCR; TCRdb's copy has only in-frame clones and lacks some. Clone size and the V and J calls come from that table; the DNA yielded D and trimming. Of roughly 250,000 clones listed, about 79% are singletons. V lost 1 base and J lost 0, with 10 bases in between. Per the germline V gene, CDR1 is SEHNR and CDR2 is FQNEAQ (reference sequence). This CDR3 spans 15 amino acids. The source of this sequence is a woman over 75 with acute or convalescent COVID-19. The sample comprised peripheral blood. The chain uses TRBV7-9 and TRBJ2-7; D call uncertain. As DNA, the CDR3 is TGTGCCAGCAGCTTAGGTCCAGGCCTCTCCTACGAGCAGTACTTC. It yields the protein CASSLGPGLSYEQYF.